One and the same sample provided the 13 T cell receptor beta chains below, sequenced in a study of shared T cell receptors in the human thymus. Sequencing used immunoSEQ multiplex PCR; TCRdb keeps in-frame clones, though not all of them. The sample contains 500,000 to 750,000 clones, roughly 90% of which appear only once. These data were also reused for a study on human thymus T cells.

Sequencing was done on a sample of thymocytes. The source of these receptors is a boy less than two years old with a congenital heart defect.

The gene calls are TRBV29-1 and TRBJ2-5; TRBD2 matches at 12 bases. Germline lookup yields CDR1 SQVTM and CDR2 ANQGSEA. The CDR3 runs to 18 residues. Germline trimming cut 7 bases from V and 4 bases from J; bases unmatched to any gene: 19. The CDR3: CSASSSGRVGPPRETQYF. Written as DNA, the CDR3 is TGCAGCGCCAGCTCTAGCGGGAGGGTGGGGCCGCCAAGAGAGACCCAGTACTTC.

This chain connects TRBV9 to TRBJ2-7, with 8 positions matching TRBD1. The J segment lost 2 bases and the V segment lost 1 base, leaving 8 bases of the junction unmatched. CDR1 and CDR2 from the germline V gene are SGDLS and YYNGEE. The CDR3 loop spans 16 amino acids. CDR3 in amino acids: CASSVTPLTGAYEQYF. The DNA of the CDR3 is TGTGCCAGCAGCGTAACGCCCCTGACAGGGGCCTACGAGCAGTACTTC. Variable domain in full (rest from reference TRBV9 and TRBJ2-7): DSGVTQTPKHLITATGQRVTLRCSPRSGDLSVYWYQQSLDQGLQFLIQYYNGEERAKGNILERFSAQQFPDLHSELNLSSLELGDSALYFCASSVTPLTGAYEQYFGPGTRLTVT.

The chain links TRBV4-2 to TRBJ2-7; 7 positions agree with TRBD1. Germline CDR1 LGHNA, CDR2 YNFKEQ. The J segment lost 0 bases and the V segment lost 0 bases, leaving 5 bases of the junction unmatched. This CDR3 spans 16 amino acids. The CDR3 region is CASSQDSTGDSYEQYF. CDR3 in DNA: TGTGCCAGCAGCCAAGATAGTACAGGGGACTCCTACGAGCAGTACTTC.

This clone was detected only once. DNA of the CDR3: TGTGCCAGCAGCCAAAACCCCAGGGGTACTGGGGCCAACGTCCTGACTTTC. It translates to CASSQNPRGTGANVLTF. This chain links TRBV4-2 with TRBJ2-6; possibly TRBD1 for D (6 bases). CDR3 length equals 17 residues. The germline gives CDR1 LGHNA, CDR2 YNFKEQ. V lost 2 bases, J lost 2 bases, and 13 bases lay in between.

The chain uses TRBV7-6 and TRBJ2-6; D unclear. This CDR3 spans 16 amino acids. The V gene's germline CDR1 is SGHVS and CDR2 FNYEAQ. The germline V and J ends were trimmed by 5 bases and 0 bases, with 11 bases remaining between them. CDR3 nucleotide sequence: TGTGCCAGCAGCCTTCCCCCCCTCTCTGGGGCCAACGTCCTGACTTTC. Its protein product is CASSLPPLSGANVLTF.

J is TRBJ1-2 and V is TRBV27, with D perhaps matching TRBD1 (6 bases). The V end lost 8 bases, the J end lost 1 base, and 11 bases lay between the germline ends. CDR1 and CDR2 (germline): MNHEY, SMNVEV (reference sequence). This CDR3 region has 13 residues. This chain's CDR3 is CASARQVNYGYTF. The CDR3 coding sequence is TGTGCCAGCGCAAGACAGGTTAACTATGGCTACACCTTC.

V gene TRBV19 combines with J gene TRBJ1-1; D unclear. Germline V gives CDR1 LNHDA, CDR2 SQIVND (reference sequence). This CDR3 region has 16 residues. Trimming shortened V by 7 bases and J by 0 bases, and 18 bases separated the two germline ends. The CDR3 bases are TGTGCCAGTACCCTCCTTCCGGCAGGCATGAACACTGAAGCTTTCTTT. Translated: CASTLLPAGMNTEAFF.

The gene calls are TRBV11-3 and TRBJ2-1; D may be TRBD2 (5 bases). Trimming removed 5 bases at V and 5 bases at J, with 19 bases between. CDR3 length: 16 amino acids. CDR1 SGHNT and CDR2 YENEEA come from the germline V gene. The DNA of the CDR3 is TGTGCCAGCAGCCCCAAAGGGAGCACAGACAACAATGAGCAGTTCTTC. Its translation: CASSPKGSTDNNEQFF.

The chain employs TRBV5-1 and TRBJ1-5, with D perhaps TRBD1 (6 bases). This CDR3 region has 13 residues. The V gene lost 0 bases and the J gene lost 7 bases, with 8 bases spanning the gap. Germline V gene lookup returns CDR1 SGHRS and CDR2 YFSETQ. The CDR3 here is CASSLGRGQPQHF. CDR3 DNA sequence: TGCGCCAGCAGCTTGGGCAGGGGACAGCCCCAGCATTTT.

CDR3 DNA: TGTGCCAGCAGCTTATTGGGCGGGAGATCGGATACGCAGTATTTT. It is translated as CASSLLGGRSDTQYF. This chain joins TRBV7-9 and TRBJ2-3, with TRBD2 identical over 7 bases. Looked up from germline, CDR1 is SEHNR and CDR2 is FQNEAQ (reference sequence). Trimming removed 2 bases from V and 6 bases from J; junction bases left unmatched: 8. This CDR3 spans 15 amino acids.

The V gene is TRBV2, the J gene TRBJ2-7, with TRBD2 identical over 7 bases. The germline CDR1 and CDR2 sequences are SNHLY and FYNNEI. J gave up 2 bases and V 8 bases, and 6 bases lay outside the gene matches. CDR3 size: 13 residues. CDR3: CASEGREPYEQYF. In nucleotides, the CDR3 is TGTGCCAGCGAAGGGCGGGAGCCCTACGAGCAGTACTTC. Combining the CDR3 with reference TRBV2 and TRBJ2-7 gives the whole variable domain EPEVTQTPSHQVTQMGQEVILRCVPISNHLYFYWYRQILGQKVEFLVSFYNNEISEKSEIFDDQFSVERPDGSNFTLKIRSTKLEDSAMYFCASEGREPYEQYFGPGTRLTVT.

This clone has just one count. This chain uses TRBV5-4 with TRBJ1-2, with TRBD1 matching over 9 bases. The length of the CDR3 is 16 residues. V shed 6 bases and J 2 bases; nucleotides not matched to a gene: 11. Germline lookup yields CDR1 SGHNT and CDR2 YYREEE (reference sequence). The CDR3 DNA reads TGTGCCAGCACTGGTGAGGACAGGGGTTTCAACTATGGCTACACCTTC. Protein product: CASTGEDRGFNYGYTF.

The genes are TRBV14 and TRBJ2-3, with D unresolved. The length of the CDR3 is 15 residues. V was clipped by 4 bases and J by 4 bases, with 15 bases between them. From germline, CDR1 is SGHDN and CDR2 FVKESK. The DNA of the CDR3 is TGTGCCAGCAGCCGAGAAAGGTATCAGGCAGATACGCAGTATTTT. This codes for CASSRERYQADTQYF.